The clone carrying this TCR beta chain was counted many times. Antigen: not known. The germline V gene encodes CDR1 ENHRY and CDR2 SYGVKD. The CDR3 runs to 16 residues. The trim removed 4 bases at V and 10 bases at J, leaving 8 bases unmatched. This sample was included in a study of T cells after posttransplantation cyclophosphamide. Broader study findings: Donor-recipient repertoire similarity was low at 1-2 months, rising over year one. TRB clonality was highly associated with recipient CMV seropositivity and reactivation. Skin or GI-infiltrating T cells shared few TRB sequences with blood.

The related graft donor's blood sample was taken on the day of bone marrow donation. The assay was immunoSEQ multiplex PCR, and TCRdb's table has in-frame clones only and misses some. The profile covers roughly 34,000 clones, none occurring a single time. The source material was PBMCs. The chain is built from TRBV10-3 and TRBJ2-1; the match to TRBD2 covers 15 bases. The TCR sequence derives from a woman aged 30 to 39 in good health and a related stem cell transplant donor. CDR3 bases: TGTGCCATCAGTGGCCGGACTAGCGGGGGGGCACGGGAGCAGTTCTTC. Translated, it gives CAISGRTSGGAREQFF.